This record covers a single TCR beta chain. The germline V and J ends were trimmed by 8 bases and 5 bases, with 11 bases remaining between them. This CDR3 region has 12 residues. Germline assignment: CDR1 SGHAT and CDR2 FQNNGV. Profiling relied on immunoSEQ multiplex PCR, and the TCRdb table lists in-frame clones only, not all of them. The sample has hundreds of thousands of clones; more than 70% are singletons. This specimen belongs to a study of shared T cell receptors in the human thymus. These data also formed part of another study, on human thymus T cells. As that study records: Thymic samples were excised during corrective heart operations.

This chain links TRBV11-2 with TRBJ2-3; perhaps TRBD2 as D (5 bases). This clonotype was obtained from a boy in the first two years of life with a congenital heart defect. Sequenced input: thymocytes. CDR3 in amino acids: CASVLEGDTQYF. The CDR3 DNA follows: TGTGCCAGCGTTCTAGAGGGAGATACGCAGTATTTT.